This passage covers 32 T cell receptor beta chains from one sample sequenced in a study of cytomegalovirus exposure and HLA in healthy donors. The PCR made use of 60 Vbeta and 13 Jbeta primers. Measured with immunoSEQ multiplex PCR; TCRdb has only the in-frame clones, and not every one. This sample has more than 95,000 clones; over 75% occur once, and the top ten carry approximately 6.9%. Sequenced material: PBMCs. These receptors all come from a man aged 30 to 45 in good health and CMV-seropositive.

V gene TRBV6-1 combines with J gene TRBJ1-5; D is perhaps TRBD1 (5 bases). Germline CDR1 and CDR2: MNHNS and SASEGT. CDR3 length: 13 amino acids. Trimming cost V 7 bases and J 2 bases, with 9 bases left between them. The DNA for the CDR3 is TGTGCCAGCACCAGGGATGGCAATCAGCCCCAGCATTTT. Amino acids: CASTRDGNQPQHF.

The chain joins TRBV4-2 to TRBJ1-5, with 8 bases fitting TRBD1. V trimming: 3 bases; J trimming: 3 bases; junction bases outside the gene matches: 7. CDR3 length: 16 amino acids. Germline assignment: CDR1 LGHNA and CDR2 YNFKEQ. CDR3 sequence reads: CASSHKDRVFNQPQHF. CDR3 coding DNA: TGTGCCAGCAGCCACAAGGACAGGGTATTCAATCAGCCCCAGCATTTT.

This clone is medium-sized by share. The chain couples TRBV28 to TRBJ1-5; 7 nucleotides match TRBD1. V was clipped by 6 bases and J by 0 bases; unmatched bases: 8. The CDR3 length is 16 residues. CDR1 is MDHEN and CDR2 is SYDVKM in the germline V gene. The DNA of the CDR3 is TGTGCCAGCAGACTACCGGGACAGTATAGCAATCAGCCCCAGCATTTT. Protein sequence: CASRLPGQYSNQPQHF. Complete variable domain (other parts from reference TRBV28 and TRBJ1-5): DVKVTQSSRYLVKRTGEKVFLECVQDMDHENMFWYRQDPGLGLRLIYFSYDVKMKEKGDIPEGYSVSREKKERFSLILESASTNQTSMYLCASRLPGQYSNQPQHFGDGTRLSIL.

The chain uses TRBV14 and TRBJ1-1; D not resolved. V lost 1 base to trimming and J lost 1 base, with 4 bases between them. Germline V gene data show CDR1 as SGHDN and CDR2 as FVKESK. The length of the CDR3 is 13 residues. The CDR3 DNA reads TGTGCCAGCAGCCAAGCAGAGAACACTGAAGCTTTCTTT. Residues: CASSQAENTEAFF. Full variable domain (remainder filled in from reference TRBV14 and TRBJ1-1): EAGVTQFPSHSVIEKGQTVTLRCDPISGHDNLYWYRRVMGKEIKFLLHFVKESKQDESGMPNNRFLAERTGGTYSTLKVQPAELEDSGVYFCASSQAENTEAFFGQGTRLTVV.

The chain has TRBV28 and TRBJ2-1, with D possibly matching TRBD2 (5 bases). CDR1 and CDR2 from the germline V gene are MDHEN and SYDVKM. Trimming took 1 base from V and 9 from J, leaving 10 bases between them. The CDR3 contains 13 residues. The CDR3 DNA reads TGTGCCAGCAGTTTATTCAGCGGAGTTGAGCAGTTCTTC. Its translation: CASSLFSGVEQFF.

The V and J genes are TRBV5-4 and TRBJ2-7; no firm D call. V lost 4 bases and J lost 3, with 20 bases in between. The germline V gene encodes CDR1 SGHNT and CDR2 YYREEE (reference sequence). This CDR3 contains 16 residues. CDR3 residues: CASSPRGKGIYYEQYF. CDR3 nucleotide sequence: TGTGCCAGCAGCCCCCGCGGTAAAGGTATTTACTACGAGCAGTACTTC.

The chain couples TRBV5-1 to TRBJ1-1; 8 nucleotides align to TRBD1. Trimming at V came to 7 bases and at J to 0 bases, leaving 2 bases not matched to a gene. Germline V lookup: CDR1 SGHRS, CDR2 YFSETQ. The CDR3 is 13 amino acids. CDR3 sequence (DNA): TGCGCCAGCCAGGGACAGGTGAACACTGAAGCTTTCTTT. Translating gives CASQGQVNTEAFF. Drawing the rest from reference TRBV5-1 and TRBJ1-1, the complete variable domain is KAGVTQTPRYLIKTRGQQVTLSCSPISGHRSVSWYQQTPGQGLQFLFEYFSETQRNKGNFPGRFSGRQFSNSRSEMNVSTLELGDSALYLCASQGQVNTEAFFGQGTRLTVV.

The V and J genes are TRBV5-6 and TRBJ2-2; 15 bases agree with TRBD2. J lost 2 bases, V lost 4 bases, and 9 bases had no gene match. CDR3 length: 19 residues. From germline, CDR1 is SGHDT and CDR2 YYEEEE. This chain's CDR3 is CASSPGLAGGLFNTGELFF. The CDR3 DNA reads TGTGCCAGCAGCCCAGGACTAGCGGGGGGGCTGTTCAACACCGGGGAGCTGTTTTTT.

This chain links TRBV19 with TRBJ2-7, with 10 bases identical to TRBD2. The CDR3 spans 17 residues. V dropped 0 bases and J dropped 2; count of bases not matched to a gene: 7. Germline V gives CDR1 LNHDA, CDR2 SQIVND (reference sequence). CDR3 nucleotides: TGTGCCAGTAGTATAGATGGTCCTAGCGGGGGAACCTACGAGCAGTACTTC. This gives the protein CASSIDGPSGGTYEQYF.

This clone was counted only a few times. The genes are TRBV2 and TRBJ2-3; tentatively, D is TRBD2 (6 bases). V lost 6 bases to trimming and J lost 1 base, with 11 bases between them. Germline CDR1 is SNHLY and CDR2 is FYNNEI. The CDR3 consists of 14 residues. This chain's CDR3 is CASRGLGGTDTQYF. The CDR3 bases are TGTGCCAGCAGGGGACTGGGGGGCACAGATACGCAGTATTTT. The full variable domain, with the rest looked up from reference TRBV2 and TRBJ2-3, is EPEVTQTPSHQVTQMGQEVILRCVPISNHLYFYWYRQILGQKVEFLVSFYNNEISEKSEIFDDQFSVERPDGSNFTLKIRSTKLEDSAMYFCASRGLGGTDTQYFGPGTRLTVL.

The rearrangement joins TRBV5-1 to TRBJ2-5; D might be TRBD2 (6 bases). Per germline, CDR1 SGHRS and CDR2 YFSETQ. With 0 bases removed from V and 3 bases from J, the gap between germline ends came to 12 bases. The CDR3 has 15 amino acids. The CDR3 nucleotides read TGCGCCAGCAGCTTGGGGGGGTCTAGCGAAGAGACCCAGTACTTC. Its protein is CASSLGGSSEETQYF.

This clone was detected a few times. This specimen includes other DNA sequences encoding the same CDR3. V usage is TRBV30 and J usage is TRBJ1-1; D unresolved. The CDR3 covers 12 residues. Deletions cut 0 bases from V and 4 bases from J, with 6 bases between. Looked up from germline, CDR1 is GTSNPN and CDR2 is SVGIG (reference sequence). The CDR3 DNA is TGTGCCTGGAGTGTAGGGAGCACTGAAGCTTTCTTT. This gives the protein CAWSVGSTEAFF.

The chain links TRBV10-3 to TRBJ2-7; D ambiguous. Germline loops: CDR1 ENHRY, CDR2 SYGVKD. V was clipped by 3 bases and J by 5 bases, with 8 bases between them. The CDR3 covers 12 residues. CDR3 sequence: CAISEYGHEQYF. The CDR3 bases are TGTGCCATCAGTGAATATGGCCACGAGCAGTACTTC.

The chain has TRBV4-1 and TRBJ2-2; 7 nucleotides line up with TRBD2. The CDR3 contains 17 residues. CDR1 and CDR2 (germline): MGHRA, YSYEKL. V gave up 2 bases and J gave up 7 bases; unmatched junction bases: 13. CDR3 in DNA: TGCGCCAGCAGCCAACACCTGGGGGAGGGGTTGGGCGGGGAGCTGTTTTTT. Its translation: CASSQHLGEGLGGELFF.

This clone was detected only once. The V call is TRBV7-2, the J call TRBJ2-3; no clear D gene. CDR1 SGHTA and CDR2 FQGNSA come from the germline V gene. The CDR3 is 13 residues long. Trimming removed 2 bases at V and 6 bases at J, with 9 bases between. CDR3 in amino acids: CASSLSGPDTQYF. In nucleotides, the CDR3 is TGTGCCAGCAGCTTATCTGGGCCCGATACGCAGTATTTT.

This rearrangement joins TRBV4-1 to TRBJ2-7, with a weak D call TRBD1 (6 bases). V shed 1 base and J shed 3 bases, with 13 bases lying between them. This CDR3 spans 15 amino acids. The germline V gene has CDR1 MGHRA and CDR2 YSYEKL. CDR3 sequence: CASSQGWAGVYEQYF. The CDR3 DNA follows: TGCGCCAGCAGCCAAGGGTGGGCAGGGGTCTACGAGCAGTACTTC.

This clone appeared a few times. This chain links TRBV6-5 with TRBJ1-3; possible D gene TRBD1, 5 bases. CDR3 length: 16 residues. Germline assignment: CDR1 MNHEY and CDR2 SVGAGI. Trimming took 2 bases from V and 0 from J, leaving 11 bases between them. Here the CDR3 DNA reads TGTGCCAGCAGTTACGGGCGGGGACGCTCTGGAAACACCATATATTTT. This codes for CASSYGRGRSGNTIYF.

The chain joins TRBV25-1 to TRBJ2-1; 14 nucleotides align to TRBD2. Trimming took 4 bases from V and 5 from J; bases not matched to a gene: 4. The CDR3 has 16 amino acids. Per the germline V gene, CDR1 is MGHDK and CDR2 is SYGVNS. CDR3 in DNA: TGTGCCAGCAGTGCGACTAGCGGGGGGGCAAACAATGAGCAGTTCTTC. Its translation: CASSATSGGANNEQFF.

The CDR3 DNA is TGTGCCAGCAGTGAAGCGGTCACAGGGGGATCCTCCTACGAGCAGTACTTC. This sequence encodes CASSEAVTGGSSYEQYF. The rearrangement joins TRBV2 to TRBJ2-7, with 8 bases that match TRBD1. The CDR3 spans 17 residues. Germline-derived CDR1 and CDR2 are SNHLY and FYNNEI. With 0 bases clipped from V and 0 bases from J, the junction kept 7 bases outside the gene matches. The whole variable domain, filled in from reference TRBV2 and TRBJ2-7, reads EPEVTQTPSHQVTQMGQEVILRCVPISNHLYFYWYRQILGQKVEFLVSFYNNEISEKSEIFDDQFSVERPDGSNFTLKIRSTKLEDSAMYFCASSEAVTGGSSYEQYFGPGTRLTVT.

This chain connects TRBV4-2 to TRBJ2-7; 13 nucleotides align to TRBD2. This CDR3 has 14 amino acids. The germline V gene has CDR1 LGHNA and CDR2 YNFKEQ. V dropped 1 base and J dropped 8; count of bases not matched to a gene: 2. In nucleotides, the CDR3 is TGTGCCAGCAGCCAAGGGACTAGCGGGGGAAAGCAGTACTTC. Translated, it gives CASSQGTSGGKQYF.

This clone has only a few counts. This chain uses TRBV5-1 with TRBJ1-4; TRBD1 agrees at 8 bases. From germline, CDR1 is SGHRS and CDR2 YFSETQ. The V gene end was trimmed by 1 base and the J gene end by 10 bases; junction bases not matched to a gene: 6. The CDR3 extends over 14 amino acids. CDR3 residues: CASSLRDRNAKLFF. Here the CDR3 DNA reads TGCGCCAGCAGCTTGCGGGACAGGAACGCAAAACTGTTTTTT.

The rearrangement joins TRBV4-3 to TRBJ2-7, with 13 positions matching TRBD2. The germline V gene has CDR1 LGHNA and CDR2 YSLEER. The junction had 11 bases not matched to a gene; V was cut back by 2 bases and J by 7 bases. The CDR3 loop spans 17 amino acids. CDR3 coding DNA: TGCGCCAGCAGCCAAAGGGGGGGGACTAGCGGGGCAGGTGAGCAGTACTTC. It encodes CASSQRGGTSGAGEQYF.

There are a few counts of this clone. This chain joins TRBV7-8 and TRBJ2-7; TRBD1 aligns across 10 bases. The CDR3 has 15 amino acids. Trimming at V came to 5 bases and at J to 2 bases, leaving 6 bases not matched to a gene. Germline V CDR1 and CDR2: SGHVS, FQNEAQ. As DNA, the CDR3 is TGTGCCAGCAGCCTAACCGGACAGGGGGCCTACGAGCAGTACTTC. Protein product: CASSLTGQGAYEQYF. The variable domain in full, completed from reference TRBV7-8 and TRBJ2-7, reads GAGVSQSPRYKVAKRGQDVALRCDPISGHVSLFWYQQALGQGPEFLTYFQNEAQLDKSGLPSDRFFAERPEGSVSTLKIQRTQQEDSAVYLCASSLTGQGAYEQYFGPGTRLTVT.

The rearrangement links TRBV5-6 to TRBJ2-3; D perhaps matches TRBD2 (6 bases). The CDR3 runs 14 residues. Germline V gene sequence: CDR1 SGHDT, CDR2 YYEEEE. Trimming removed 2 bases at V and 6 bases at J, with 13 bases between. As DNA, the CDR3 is TGTGCCAGCAGCTTCGGCAGGGCGGGGGATACGCAGTATTTT. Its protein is CASSFGRAGDTQYF.

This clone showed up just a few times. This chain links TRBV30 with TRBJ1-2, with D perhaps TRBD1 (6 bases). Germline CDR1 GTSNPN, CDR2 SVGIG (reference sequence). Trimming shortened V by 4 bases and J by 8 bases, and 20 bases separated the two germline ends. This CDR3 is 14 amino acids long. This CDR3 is CAWINQGGREGYTF. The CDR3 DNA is TGTGCCTGGATCAACCAAGGGGGGAGGGAGGGCTACACCTTC. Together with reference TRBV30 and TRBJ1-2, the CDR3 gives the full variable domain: SQTIHQWPATLVQPVGSPLSLECTVEGTSNPNLYWYRQAAGRGLQLLFYSVGIGQISSEVPQNLSASRPQDRQFILSSKKLLLSDSGFYLCAWINQGGREGYTFGSGTRLTVV.

CDR3 residues: CASSGGPGYNYEQYF. DNA of the CDR3: TGTGCCAGCAGCGGCGGACCGGGGTATAATTACGAGCAGTACTTC. The chain recombines TRBV5-6 with TRBJ2-7; possible D gene TRBD2, 5 bases. CDR1 is SGHDT, CDR2 YYEEEE, per germline. V was pared by 4 bases and J by 4 bases, with 18 bases between. CDR3 size: 15 residues.

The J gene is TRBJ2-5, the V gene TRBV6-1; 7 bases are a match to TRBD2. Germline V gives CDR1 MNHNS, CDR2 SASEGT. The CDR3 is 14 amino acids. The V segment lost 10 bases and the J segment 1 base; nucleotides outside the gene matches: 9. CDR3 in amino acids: CATNAGVGQETQYF. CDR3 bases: TGTGCCACCAACGCGGGGGTCGGCCAAGAGACCCAGTACTTC.

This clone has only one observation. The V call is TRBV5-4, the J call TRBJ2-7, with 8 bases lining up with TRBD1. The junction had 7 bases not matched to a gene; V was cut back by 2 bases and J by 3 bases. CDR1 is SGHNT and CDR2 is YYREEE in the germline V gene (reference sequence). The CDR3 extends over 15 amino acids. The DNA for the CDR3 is TGTGCCAGCAGCTTAGGGGGGACAGGCCACTACGAGCAGTACTTC. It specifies CASSLGGTGHYEQYF.

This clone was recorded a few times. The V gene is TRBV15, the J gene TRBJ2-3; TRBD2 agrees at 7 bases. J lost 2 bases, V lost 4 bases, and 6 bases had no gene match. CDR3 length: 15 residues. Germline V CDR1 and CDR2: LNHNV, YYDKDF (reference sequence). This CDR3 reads CATSTRLAVTDTQYF. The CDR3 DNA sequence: TGTGCCACCAGCACCCGACTAGCCGTCACAGATACGCAGTATTTT.

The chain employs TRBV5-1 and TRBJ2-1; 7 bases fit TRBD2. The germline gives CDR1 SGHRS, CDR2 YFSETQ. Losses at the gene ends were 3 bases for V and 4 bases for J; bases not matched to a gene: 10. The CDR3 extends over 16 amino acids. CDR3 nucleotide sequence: TGCGCCAGCAGCTCCAACGGGGGGACGGAATACAATGAGCAGTTCTTC. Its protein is CASSSNGGTEYNEQFF.

CDR3 DNA: TGTGCCAGCATTGTACAGGGAGGGTACGAGCAGTACTTC. Translation: CASIVQGGYEQYF. The chain has TRBV6-1 and TRBJ2-5; tentative D call: TRBD2 (7 bases). The DNA end lines up better with TRBJ2-7; the J call may be wrong. The length of the CDR3 is 13 residues. Germline-derived CDR1 and CDR2 are MNHNS and SASEGT.

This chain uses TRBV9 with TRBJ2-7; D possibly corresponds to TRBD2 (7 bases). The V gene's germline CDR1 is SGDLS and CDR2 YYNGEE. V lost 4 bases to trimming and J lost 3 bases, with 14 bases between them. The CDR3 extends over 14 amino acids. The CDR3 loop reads CASSPGGRVYEQYF. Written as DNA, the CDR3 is TGTGCCAGCAGCCCCGGGGGGCGAGTCTACGAGCAGTACTTC.